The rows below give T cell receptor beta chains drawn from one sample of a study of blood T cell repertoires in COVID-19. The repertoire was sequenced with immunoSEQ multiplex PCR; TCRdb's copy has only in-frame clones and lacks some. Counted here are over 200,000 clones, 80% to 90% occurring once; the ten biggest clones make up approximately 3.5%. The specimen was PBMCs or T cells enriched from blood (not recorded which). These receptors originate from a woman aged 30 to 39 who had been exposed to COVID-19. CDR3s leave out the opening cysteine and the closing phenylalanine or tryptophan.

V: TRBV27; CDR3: ASSLGRSTDTQY
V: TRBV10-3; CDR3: AIMDRAASYEQF
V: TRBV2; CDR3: ASSVKRGRPPSSSGANVLT
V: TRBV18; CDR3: ASSRDRGSTDTQY
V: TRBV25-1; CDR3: ASSEWGSGGEQF
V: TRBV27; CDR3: ASSPPGGYQETQY
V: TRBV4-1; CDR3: ASSTRLAGDSLLIYNEQF
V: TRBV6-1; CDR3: ASSEVLAPYNEQF
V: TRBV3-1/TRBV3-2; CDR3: ASSQDGTGGQPQH
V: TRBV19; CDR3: ASSARDLAFNEQF
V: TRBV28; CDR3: ASSLPTRQRIYTDTQY
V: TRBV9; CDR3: ASSVDGRPYGYT
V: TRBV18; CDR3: ASSPIGTGAGAEAF